A selection of T cell receptor beta chains follows, all from one sample in a study of chemoradiotherapy in HPV16-positive cancers. Profiling relied on immunoSEQ multiplex PCR, and the TCRdb table lists in-frame clones only, not all of them. Of approximately 34,000 clones in the sample, 89% were seen once. The input for sequencing was blood, taken from a patient who underwent chemoradiotherapy. Receptor source: a human donor with HPV-associated anogenital cancer. CDR3s leave out the opening cysteine and the closing phenylalanine or tryptophan.

V: TRBV29-1
CDR3: SALPKTDTQY

V: TRBV11-3
CDR3: ASSPTSSTLETQY

V: TRBV30
CDR3: AWSVYTGVGEKLF

V: TRBV18
CDR3: ASSLTIGGRAEAF

V: TRBV6-1
CDR3: ASSSTGVGGNTIY

V: TRBV19
CDR3: ASTPLAGDTDTQY

V: TRBV9
CDR3: ASSGGRIDTEAF

V: TRBV5-1
CDR3: ASSLARQGEDTQY

V: TRBV10-3
CDR3: AIRDPNTEAF

V: TRBV11-1
CDR3: ASSLASRGTGNEQF

V: TRBV21-1
CDR3: ASKIRDVLHEQY

V: TRBV10-3
CDR3: AISSLGDYEQF

V: TRBV6-5
CDR3: ASSSTPGSGANVLT

V: TRBV19
CDR3: ASDRVPNTEAF

V: TRBV4-3
CDR3: ASSQDGPGTSSNQPQH

V: TRBV9
CDR3: ASSSARGQGAEAF

V: TRBV5-6
CDR3: ASSFRDRVGSPLH

V: TRBV2
CDR3: ASSAVPLGIAAQETQY

V: TRBV5-8
CDR3: ASSLGDGRTDTQY

V: TRBV13
CDR3: ASSHGQSGANVLT

V: TRBV11-1
CDR3: ASSQTGGVDTQY

V: TRBV27
CDR3: ASSLNGGLGAGQPQH

V: TRBV6-1
CDR3: ASSASAGAQDQPQH

V: TRBV7-2
CDR3: ASSSSETQY

V: TRBV7-6
CDR3: ASSASRGNTEAF

V: TRBV15
CDR3: ATSRSPDSQGGINQPQH

V: TRBV6-5
CDR3: ASSPYSGNTIY

V: TRBV5-4
CDR3: ASSGSQNEQF

V: TRBV6-5
CDR3: ASRPGQGAYGYT

V: TRBV11-2
CDR3: ASSLTGGYTGELF

V: TRBV10-3
CDR3: AISPDRGGTEAF

V: TRBV10-1
CDR3: ASSPGGDEKLF

V: TRBV2
CDR3: ASGDRGLYNSPLH

V: TRBV11-2
CDR3: ASSRRRGPAETQY

V: TRBV6-4
CDR3: ASSERSGGGTDTQY

V: TRBV7-9
CDR3: ASSPRGGSPTDTQY

V: TRBV11-3
CDR3: ASSLGGKNTGELF

V: TRBV4-3
CDR3: ASSQSAAGELF

V: TRBV7-9
CDR3: ASSLEGSNTEAF

V: TRBV5-8
CDR3: ASSLAEGLLMNTEAF

V: TRBV6-4
CDR3: ASSDGVSGANVLT

V: TRBV7-2
CDR3: ASSSGGLAGTDTQY

V: TRBV7-9
CDR3: ASSGTGLNQPQH

V: TRBV11-2
CDR3: ASSPRTSTQKADTQY

V: TRBV6-8
CDR3: ASSSSDTQY

V: TRBV7-2
CDR3: ASSPYTGELF

V: TRBV11-2
CDR3: ASGPSSGVGEQY

V: TRBV20-1
CDR3: SARVETQY

V: TRBV4-3
CDR3: ASSQGPRGNEQF

V: TRBV4-3
CDR3: ASSQVTGFYEQY

V: TRBV7-2
CDR3: ASSLKVEGPTYGYT